These 14 T cell receptor beta chains came from one sample sequenced in a study of shared clonotypes between healthy human individuals. TCRdb's table, derived via immunoSEQ multiplex PCR, lists solely in-frame clones and lacks some. The repertoire holds 1.5 million to 1.9 million clones, with 95% to 99% as singletons. Sequencing was performed on naive CD4+ T cells sorted from blood. Subset described: CD45RA+ positively selected. These receptors came from a man aged 25-45 years in good health.

The chain links TRBV7-6 to TRBJ2-7, with a tentative D call TRBD1 (6 bases). Trimming took 3 bases from V and 2 from J, leaving 20 bases between them. CDR3 length equals 17 residues. Germline assignment: CDR1 SGHVS and CDR2 FNYEAQ. The CDR3 sequence: CASSFTGVSGQTYEQYF. The CDR3 nucleotides read TGTGCCAGCAGCTTTACCGGGGTCTCAGGACAGACCTACGAGCAGTACTTC.

The J gene is TRBJ2-1, the V gene TRBV11-2; unclear D gene. Looked up from germline, CDR1 is SGHAT and CDR2 is FQNNGV. The V and J ends lost 2 bases and 6 bases respectively, with 5 bases between them. The CDR3 is made up of 12 amino acids. CDR3 sequence reads: CASSLFPNEQFF. Here the CDR3 DNA reads TGTGCCAGCAGCTTATTTCCCAATGAGCAGTTCTTC.

This chain joins TRBV6-1 and TRBJ2-1; maybe TRBD2 (6 bases). Germline CDR1 and CDR2: MNHNS and SASEGT. V was clipped by 6 bases and J by 6 bases, with 12 bases between them. This CDR3 region has 13 residues. Written as DNA, the CDR3 is TGTGCCAGCAGGGTGGCCGGGGGCAATGAGCAGTTCTTC. This encodes CASRVAGGNEQFF.

The chain links TRBV9 to TRBJ2-7; D is unclear. Trimming stripped 4 bases from V and 2 bases from J, with 16 bases between. Germline CDR1 reads SGDLS; CDR2 reads YYNGEE. The CDR3 consists of 15 residues. CDR3 sequence reads: CASSPVEGPTYEQYF. The CDR3 DNA sequence: TGTGCCAGCAGCCCGGTTGAAGGACCCACCTACGAGCAGTACTTC.

This clone was seen once. The V and J genes are TRBV7-2 and TRBJ2-3, with 7 positions matching TRBD2. The CDR3 contains 13 residues. Germline V gene lookup returns CDR1 SGHTA and CDR2 FQGNSA. V lost 5 bases, J lost 4 bases, and 3 bases stayed unmatched. The CDR3 DNA is TGTGCCAGCAGCCCCGGACTAGCAGATACGCAGTATTTT. Protein sequence: CASSPGLADTQYF.

The chain has TRBV9 and TRBJ2-5, with 15 positions matching TRBD2. CDR1 SGDLS and CDR2 YYNGEE come from the germline V gene. The CDR3 consists of 19 residues. Trimming took 0 bases from V and 0 from J; bases not matched to a gene: 6. The CDR3 DNA reads as TGTGCCAGCAGCGTAGGGAGGACTAGCGGGAGGGCCTACCAAGAGACCCAGTACTTC. Translation gives CASSVGRTSGRAYQETQYF.

The chain links TRBV4-3 to TRBJ2-3; D may be TRBD2 (6 bases). The ends were cut back, 3 bases at V and 5 bases at J, with 12 bases in the middle. Germline assignment: CDR1 LGHNA and CDR2 YSLEER. This CDR3 is 14 amino acids long. CDR3 in DNA: TGCGCCAGCAGCCACCGACTAGGGATAGATACGCAGTATTTT. Translation gives CASSHRLGIDTQYF.

CDR3 DNA: TGTGCCAGCAGCGCAAACAAACTAGAAGGTGAGACCCAGTACTTC. This sequence encodes CASSANKLEGETQYF. The V and J genes are TRBV9 and TRBJ2-5; a weak D match, TRBD2 (5 bases). This CDR3 has 15 amino acids. CDR1 and CDR2 from the germline V gene are SGDLS and YYNGEE. V lost 3 bases and J 5 bases, leaving 17 bases between the germline ends.

This clone is a singleton in its sample. V is TRBV7-2 and J is TRBJ2-7; TRBD2 matches at 7 bases. V lost 4 bases, J lost 3 bases, and 9 bases stayed unmatched. There are 15 residues in the CDR3. Germline V gene lookup returns CDR1 SGHTA and CDR2 FQGNSA. CDR3 DNA: TGTGCCAGCAGCTCTCTGGCCGGGAGGAGCTACGAGCAGTACTTC. It is translated as CASSSLAGRSYEQYF.

The rearrangement links TRBV4-1 to TRBJ2-7; D gene uncertain. The CDR3 is made up of 13 amino acids. Germline assignment: CDR1 MGHRA and CDR2 YSYEKL. V was trimmed by 5 bases and J by 6 bases, leaving 14 bases between them. The CDR3 coding sequence is TGCGCCAGCAGCAAGGTACTTTACGGCGAGCAGTACTTC. It specifies CASSKVLYGEQYF.

This sequence joins TRBV5-5 and TRBJ1-5, with D uncertain. The CDR3 extends over 16 amino acids. Germline CDR1 and CDR2: SGHKS and YYEKEE (reference sequence). Trimming pared 0 bases from V and 0 bases from J, leaving 10 bases between. This CDR3 reads CASSLEAAYSNQPQHF. The CDR3 coding sequence is TGTGCCAGCAGCTTGGAGGCGGCGTATAGCAATCAGCCCCAGCATTTT. Full variable domain (rest looked up from reference TRBV5-5 and TRBJ1-5): DAGVTQSPTHLIKTRGQQVTLRCSPISGHKSVSWYQQVLGQGPQFIFQYYEKEERGRGNFPDRFSARQFPNYSSELNVNALLLGDSALYLCASSLEAAYSNQPQHFGDGTRLSIL.

The table lists this clone with a count of one. The chain has TRBV5-6 and TRBJ1-5; TRBD1 is a possible D gene (5 bases). V was cut by 4 bases and J by 4 bases, with 15 bases left in between. Germline loops: CDR1 SGHDT, CDR2 YYEEEE. The CDR3 sequence is 15 residues long. CDR3 in DNA: TGTGCCAGCAGCCTTGCCGGGACTCATAATCAGCCCCAGCATTTT. Protein product: CASSLAGTHNQPQHF.

Comment on this clone: In the same sample, other DNA sequences code for this CDR3. The rearrangement joins TRBV5-1 to TRBJ2-2; D gene ambiguous. The CDR3 contains 14 residues. The V end was cut by 0 bases, the J end by 7 bases, with 10 bases between. The V gene's germline CDR1 is SGHRS and CDR2 YFSETQ. As DNA, the CDR3 is TGCGCCAGCAGCTTGGCCTTAGCAGTCGGGGAGCTGTTTTTT. Translation gives CASSLALAVGELFF.

The J gene is TRBJ1-2, the V gene TRBV10-2; 10 bases are a match to TRBD1. The CDR3 runs to 15 residues. V lost 4 bases and J lost 5; bases outside the gene matches: 7. The V gene's germline CDR1 is WSHSY and CDR2 SAAADI. The CDR3 protein is CASSGDRGQHYGYTF. Here the CDR3 DNA reads TGCGCCAGCAGTGGCGACAGGGGGCAACATTATGGCTACACCTTC.